This note documents a single TCR beta chain sequence. This clone has a handful of counts. Which antigen it targets is not known. Base qualities are not provided; no much larger clone lies one nucleotide away. The data belong to a study of blood T cell repertoires in COVID-19 (dated by TCRdb to 2020 to 2021). Regarding the research as a whole: Collaborator samples came from the United States, Italy and Spain and covered acute and convalescent phases of COVID-19. The material from the prospective study consisted of cDNA or gDNA derived from T cells, B-cell-depleted T cells, or PBMCs. Deeply sampled blood TCRbeta repertoires from subjects exposed to, actively infected with, or recovered from COVID-19 were included in the dataset. A freely available public database, intended as a resource for researchers studying the immune response to SARS-CoV-2, is where the repertoires were released. The samples were drawn from the first 160 participants of the ongoing ImmuneRACE study and from 1,200 or so subjects provided by 6 global collaborators. A de-identified subject ID, COVID-19 status, age in years and sex were almost always included in the sample metadata. Where HLA class I and class II types were available, the types were taken from metadata supplied by the sample provider, not from assay-based typing.

What the authors observed across the whole study: The amount of clinical and demographic metadata varied by source and participant and was provided uncurated.

TCRbeta CDR3 regions were amplified from genomic DNA by means of the immunoSEQ Assay, a bias-controlled multiplex PCR. From the authors' description of their analysis: Within the assay, amplification of reference gene primers was used to estimate how many nucleated cells each sample contained. To quantify the absolute abundance of each unique TCRbeta CDR3 rearrangement, sequence reads were collapsed and filtered. For each sample, productive Simpson clonality was calculated as the square root of Simpson's diversity index over productive rearrangements. In its TCRdb copy, this immuneACCESS table keeps in-frame sequences only and misses some clones. Where compared with another copy, unresolved V genes explain less than half of these, and the others have no known cause. That table gives V, J and clone size, and the DNA gave D and trimming. Counted in this sample were around 100,000 clones; more than 65% of them appeared once. The ten most abundant clones make up 31% of the sample.

Whole blood was collected in K2EDTA tubes by collaborating institutions according to the institutions' own protocols. Collaborator samples were shipped for TCRbeta analysis as frozen whole blood, isolated PBMCs, or DNA extracted from either sample type. The CDR3 starts with the cysteine, ends with the phenylalanine, and has 15 residues. CDR3 DNA is the only sequence kept; it has 45 bases, read in frame from the first base. V ends up 1 base short and J 5 bases short, with an unmatched junction base count of 4. The germline V gene (reference sequence) provides CDR1 LNHNV and CDR2 YYDKDF. The source is a man between 65 and 85 years old with active or convalescent COVID-19. The specimen was peripheral blood. This chain joins TRBV15 to TRBJ2-5; 10 central bases correspond to TRBD2. In nucleotide form, the sequence is TGTGCCACCAGCAGAGTTGGGACTAGCGTTGAGACCCAGTACTTC. The resulting protein is CATSRVGTSVETQYF.